The T cell receptor beta chain under discussion was sequenced for a study of CD8 T cells in ankylosing spondylitis. This clonotype was picked up a small number of times. TCRdb used MiXCR to reprocess the 5' RACE reads, holding one entry per CDR3 protein. Seen here are about 340,000 distinct CDR3 sequences, roughly 15% observed once, and the top ten hold 1.1%. Germline V gene lookup returns CDR1 MDHEN and CDR2 SYDVKM. The CDR3 totals 15 residues. The V gene lost 5 bases and the J gene lost 0 bases, with 11 bases spanning the gap. The V call is TRBV28, the J call TRBJ1-3; D might be TRBD1 (5 bases). Sequencing used blood, either unsorted or a sorted T cell fraction (not recorded which). The receptor was isolated from a male donor with ankylosing spondylitis or in good health (not recorded which). The DNA for the CDR3 is TGTGCCAGCAGTGTGGGACCGATCTCTGGAAACACCATATATTTT. This gives the protein CASSVGPISGNTIYF.